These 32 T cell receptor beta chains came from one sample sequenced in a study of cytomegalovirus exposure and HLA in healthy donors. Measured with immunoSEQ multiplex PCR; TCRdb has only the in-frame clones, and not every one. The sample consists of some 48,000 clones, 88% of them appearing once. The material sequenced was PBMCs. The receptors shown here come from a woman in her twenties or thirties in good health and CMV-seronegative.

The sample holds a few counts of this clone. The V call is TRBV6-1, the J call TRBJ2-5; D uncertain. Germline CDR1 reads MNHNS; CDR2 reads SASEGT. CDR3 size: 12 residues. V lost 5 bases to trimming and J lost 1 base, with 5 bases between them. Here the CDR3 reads CASSPRQETQYF. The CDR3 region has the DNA TGTGCCAGCAGTCCCCGCCAAGAGACCCAGTACTTC.

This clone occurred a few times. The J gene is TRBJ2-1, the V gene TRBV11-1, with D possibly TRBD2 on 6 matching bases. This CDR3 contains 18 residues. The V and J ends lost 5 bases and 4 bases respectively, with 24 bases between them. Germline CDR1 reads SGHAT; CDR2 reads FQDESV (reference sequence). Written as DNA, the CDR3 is TGTGCCAGCAGCGGTTTCGTGGCGGGAAGCTTACCTTACAATGAGCAGTTCTTC. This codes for CASSGFVAGSLPYNEQFF.

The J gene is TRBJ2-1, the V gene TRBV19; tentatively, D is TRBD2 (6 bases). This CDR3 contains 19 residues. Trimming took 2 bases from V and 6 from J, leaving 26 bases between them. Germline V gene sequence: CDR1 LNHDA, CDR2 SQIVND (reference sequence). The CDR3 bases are TGTGCCAGTAGTATAAGTGGCGGGTACGGGAGAGTCTACTCCAATGAGCAGTTCTTC. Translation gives CASSISGGYGRVYSNEQFF.

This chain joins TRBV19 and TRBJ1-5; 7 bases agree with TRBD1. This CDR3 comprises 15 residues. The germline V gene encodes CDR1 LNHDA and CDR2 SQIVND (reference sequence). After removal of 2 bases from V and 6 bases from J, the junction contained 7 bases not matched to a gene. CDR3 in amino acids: CASSIRQGISQPQHF. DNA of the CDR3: TGTGCCAGTAGTATAAGACAGGGCATCAGTCAGCCCCAGCATTTT. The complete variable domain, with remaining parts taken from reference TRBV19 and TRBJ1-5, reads DGGITQSPKYLFRKEGQNVTLSCEQNLNHDAMYWYRQDPGQGLRLIYYSQIVNDFQKGDIAEGYSVSREKKESFPLTVTSAQKNPTAFYLCASSIRQGISQPQHFGDGTRLSIL.

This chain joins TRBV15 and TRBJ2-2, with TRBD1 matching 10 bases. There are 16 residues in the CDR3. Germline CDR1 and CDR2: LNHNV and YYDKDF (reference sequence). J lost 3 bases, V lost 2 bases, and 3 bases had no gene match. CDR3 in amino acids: CATSRTDRGYTGELFF. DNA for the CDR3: TGTGCCACCAGCAGAACGGACAGGGGGTACACCGGGGAGCTGTTTTTT.

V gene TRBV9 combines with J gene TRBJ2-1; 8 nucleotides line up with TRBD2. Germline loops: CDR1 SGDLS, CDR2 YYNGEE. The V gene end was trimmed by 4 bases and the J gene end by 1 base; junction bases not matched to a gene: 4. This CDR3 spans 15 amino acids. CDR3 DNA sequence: TGTGCCAGCAGCTTCAGCGGGAGTTCCTACAATGAGCAGTTCTTC. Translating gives CASSFSGSSYNEQFF.

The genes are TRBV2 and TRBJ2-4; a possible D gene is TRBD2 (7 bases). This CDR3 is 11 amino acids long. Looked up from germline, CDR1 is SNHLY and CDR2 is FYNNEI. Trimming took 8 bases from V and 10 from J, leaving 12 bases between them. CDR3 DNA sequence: TGTGCCAGCGGGAGGGGGGGAATTCAGTACTTC. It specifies CASGRGGIQYF.

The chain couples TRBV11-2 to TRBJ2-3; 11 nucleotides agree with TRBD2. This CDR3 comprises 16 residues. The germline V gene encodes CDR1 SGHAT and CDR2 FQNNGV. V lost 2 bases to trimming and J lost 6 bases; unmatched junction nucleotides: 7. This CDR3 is CASSLRLAGGGDTQYF. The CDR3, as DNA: TGTGCCAGCAGCTTACGGCTAGCGGGAGGCGGCGATACGCAGTATTTT.

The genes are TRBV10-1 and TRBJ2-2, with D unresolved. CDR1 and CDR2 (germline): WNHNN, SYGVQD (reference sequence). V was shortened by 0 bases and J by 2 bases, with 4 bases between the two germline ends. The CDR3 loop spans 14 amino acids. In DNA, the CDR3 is TGCGCCAGCAGTGAGTCCCTCAACACCGGGGAGCTGTTTTTT. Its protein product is CASSESLNTGELFF.

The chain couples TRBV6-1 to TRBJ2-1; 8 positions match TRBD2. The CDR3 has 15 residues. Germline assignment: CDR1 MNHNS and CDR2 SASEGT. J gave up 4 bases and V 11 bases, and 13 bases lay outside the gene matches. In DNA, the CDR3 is TGTGCCGCCACCAGGGACGGGAGGGCTTACAATGAGCAGTTCTTC. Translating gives CAATRDGRAYNEQFF.

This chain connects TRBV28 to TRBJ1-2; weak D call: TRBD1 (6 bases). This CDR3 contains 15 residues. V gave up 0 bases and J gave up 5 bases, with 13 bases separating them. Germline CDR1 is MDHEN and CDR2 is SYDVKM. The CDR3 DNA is TGTGCCAGCAGTTTATGGGACAGTACACCTTATGGCTACACCTTC. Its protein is CASSLWDSTPYGYTF.

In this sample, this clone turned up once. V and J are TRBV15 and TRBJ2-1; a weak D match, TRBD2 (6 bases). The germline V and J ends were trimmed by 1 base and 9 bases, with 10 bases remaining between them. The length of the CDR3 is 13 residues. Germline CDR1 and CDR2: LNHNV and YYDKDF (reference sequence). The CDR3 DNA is TGTGCCACCAGCAGAGGCGGGGTGAGTGAGCAGTTCTTC. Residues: CATSRGGVSEQFF.

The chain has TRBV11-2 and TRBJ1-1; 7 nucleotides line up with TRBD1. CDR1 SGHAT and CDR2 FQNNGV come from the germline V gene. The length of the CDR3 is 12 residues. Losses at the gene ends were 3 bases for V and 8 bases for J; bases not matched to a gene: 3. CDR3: CASSLGTEEAFF. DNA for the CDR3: TGTGCCAGCAGCTTGGGGACAGAAGAAGCTTTCTTT.

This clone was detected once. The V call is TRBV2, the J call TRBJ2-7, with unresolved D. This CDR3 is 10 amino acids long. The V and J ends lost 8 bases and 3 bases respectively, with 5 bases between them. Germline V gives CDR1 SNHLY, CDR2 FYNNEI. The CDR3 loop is CASRRYEQYF. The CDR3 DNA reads TGTGCCAGCCGTCGCTACGAGCAGTACTTC.

DNA for the CDR3: TGTGCCAGTAGTTACAGGGATGGCAATCAGCCCCAGCATTTT. Its translation: CASSYRDGNQPQHF. This sequence joins TRBV19 and TRBJ1-5; possibly TRBD1 for D (6 bases). V lost 5 bases and J 2 bases, leaving 10 bases between the germline ends. Per germline, CDR1 LNHDA and CDR2 SQIVND (reference sequence). The CDR3 has 14 residues.

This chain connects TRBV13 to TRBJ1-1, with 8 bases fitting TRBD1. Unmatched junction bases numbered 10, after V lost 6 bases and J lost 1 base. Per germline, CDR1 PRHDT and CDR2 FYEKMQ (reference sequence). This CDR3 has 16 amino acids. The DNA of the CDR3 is TGTGCCAGCAGATCCCGACCCGGGACAGGGAACACTGAAGCTTTCTTT. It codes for CASRSRPGTGNTEAFF.

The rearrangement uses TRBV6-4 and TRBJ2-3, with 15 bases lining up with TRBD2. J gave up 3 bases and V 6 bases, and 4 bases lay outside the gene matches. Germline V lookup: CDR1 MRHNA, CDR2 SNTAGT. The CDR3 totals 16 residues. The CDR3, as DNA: TGTGCCAGCAGACCGGGACTAGCGGGAGGAACAGATACGCAGTATTTT. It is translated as CASRPGLAGGTDTQYF.

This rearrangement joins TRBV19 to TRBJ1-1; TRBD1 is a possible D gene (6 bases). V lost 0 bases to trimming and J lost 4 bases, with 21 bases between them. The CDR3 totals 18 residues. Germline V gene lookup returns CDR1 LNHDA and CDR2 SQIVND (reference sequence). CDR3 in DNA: TGTGCCAGTAGTATAGAAGCGGGGGGCGGTTCGAGGGGCACTGAAGCTTTCTTT. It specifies CASSIEAGGGSRGTEAFF.

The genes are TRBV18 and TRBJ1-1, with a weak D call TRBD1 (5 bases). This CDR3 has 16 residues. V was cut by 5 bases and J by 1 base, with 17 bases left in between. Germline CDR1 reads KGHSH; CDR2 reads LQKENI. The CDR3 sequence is CASSGPTAGGNTEAFF. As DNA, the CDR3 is TGTGCCAGCTCAGGGCCCACGGCGGGGGGGAACACTGAAGCTTTCTTT.

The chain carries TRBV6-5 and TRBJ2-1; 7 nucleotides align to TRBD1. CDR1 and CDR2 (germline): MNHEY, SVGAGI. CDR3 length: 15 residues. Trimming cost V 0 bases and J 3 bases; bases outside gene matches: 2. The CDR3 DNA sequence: TGTGCCAGCAGTTACTCGAACAGGGGCTACAATGAGCAGTTCTTC. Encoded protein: CASSYSNRGYNEQFF.

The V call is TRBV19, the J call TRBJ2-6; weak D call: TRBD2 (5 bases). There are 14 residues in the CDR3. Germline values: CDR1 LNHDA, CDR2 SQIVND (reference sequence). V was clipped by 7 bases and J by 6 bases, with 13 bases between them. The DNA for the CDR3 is TGTGCCAGTACGGCGGGCGGAGAGGCCAACGTCCTGACTTTC. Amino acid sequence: CASTAGGEANVLTF.

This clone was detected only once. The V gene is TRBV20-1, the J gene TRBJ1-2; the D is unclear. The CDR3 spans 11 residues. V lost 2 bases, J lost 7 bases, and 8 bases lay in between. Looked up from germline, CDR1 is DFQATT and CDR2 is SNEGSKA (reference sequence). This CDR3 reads CSARPEGGYTF. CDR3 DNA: TGCAGTGCTAGACCCGAGGGTGGCTACACCTTC.

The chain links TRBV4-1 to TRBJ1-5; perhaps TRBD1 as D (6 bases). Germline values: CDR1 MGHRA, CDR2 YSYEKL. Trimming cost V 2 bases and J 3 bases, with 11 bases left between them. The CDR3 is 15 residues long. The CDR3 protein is CASSQLDSPNQPQHF. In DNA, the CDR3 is TGCGCCAGCAGCCAATTGGACAGCCCCAATCAGCCCCAGCATTTT.

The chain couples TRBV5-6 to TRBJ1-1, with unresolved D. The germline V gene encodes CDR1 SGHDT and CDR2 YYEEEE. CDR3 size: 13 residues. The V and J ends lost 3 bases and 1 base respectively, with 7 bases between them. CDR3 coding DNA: TGTGCCAGCAGCTCGGGTCAGAACACTGAAGCTTTCTTT. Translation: CASSSGQNTEAFF.

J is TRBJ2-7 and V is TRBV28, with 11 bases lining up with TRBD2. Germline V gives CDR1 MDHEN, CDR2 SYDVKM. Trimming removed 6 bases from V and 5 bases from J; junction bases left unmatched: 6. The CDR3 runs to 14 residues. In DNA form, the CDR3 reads TGTGCCAGCAGAACTAGCGGGAGCATCCACGAGCAGTACTTC. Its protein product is CASRTSGSIHEQYF.

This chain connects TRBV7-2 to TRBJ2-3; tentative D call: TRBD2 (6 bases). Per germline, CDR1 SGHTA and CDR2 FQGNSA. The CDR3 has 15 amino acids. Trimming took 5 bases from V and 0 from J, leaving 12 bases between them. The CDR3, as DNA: TGTGCCAGCAGCAAAGTCCGGGGGAGCACAGATACGCAGTATTTT. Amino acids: CASSKVRGSTDTQYF.

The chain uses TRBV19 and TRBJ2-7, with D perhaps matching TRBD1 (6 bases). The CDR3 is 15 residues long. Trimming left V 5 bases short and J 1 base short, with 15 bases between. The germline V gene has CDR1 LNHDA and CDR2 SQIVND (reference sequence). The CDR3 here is CASSGLDSLSYEQYF. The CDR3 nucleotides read TGTGCCAGTAGTGGCCTGGACAGCCTTTCCTACGAGCAGTACTTC.

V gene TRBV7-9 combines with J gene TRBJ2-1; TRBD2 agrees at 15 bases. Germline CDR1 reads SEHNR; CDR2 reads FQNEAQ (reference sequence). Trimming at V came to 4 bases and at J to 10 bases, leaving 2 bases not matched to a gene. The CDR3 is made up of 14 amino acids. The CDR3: CASSSGTSGREQFF. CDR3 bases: TGTGCCAGCAGCTCCGGGACTAGCGGGAGGGAGCAGTTCTTC.

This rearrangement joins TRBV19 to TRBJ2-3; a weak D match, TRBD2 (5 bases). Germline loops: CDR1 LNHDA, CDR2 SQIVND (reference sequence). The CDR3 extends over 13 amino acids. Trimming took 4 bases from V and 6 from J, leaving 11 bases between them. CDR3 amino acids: CASSTPGSDTQYF. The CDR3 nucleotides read TGTGCCAGTAGTACGCCGGGGTCCGATACGCAGTATTTT. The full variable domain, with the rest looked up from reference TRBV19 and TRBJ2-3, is DGGITQSPKYLFRKEGQNVTLSCEQNLNHDAMYWYRQDPGQGLRLIYYSQIVNDFQKGDIAEGYSVSREKKESFPLTVTSAQKNPTAFYLCASSTPGSDTQYFGPGTRLTVL.

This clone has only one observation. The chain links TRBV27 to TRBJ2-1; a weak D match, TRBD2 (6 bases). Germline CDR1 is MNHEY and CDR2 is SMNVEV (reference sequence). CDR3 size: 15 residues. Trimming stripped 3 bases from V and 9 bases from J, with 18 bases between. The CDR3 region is CASSFPGRGYGEQFF. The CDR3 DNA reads TGTGCCAGCAGTTTTCCGGGCCGGGGGTACGGTGAGCAGTTCTTC.

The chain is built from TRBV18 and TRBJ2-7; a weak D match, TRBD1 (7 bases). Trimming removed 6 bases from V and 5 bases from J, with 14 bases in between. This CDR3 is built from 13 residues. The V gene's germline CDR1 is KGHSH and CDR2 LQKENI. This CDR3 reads CASSRGDSNEQYF. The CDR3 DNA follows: TGTGCCAGCTCCCGCGGGGACAGCAACGAGCAGTACTTC.

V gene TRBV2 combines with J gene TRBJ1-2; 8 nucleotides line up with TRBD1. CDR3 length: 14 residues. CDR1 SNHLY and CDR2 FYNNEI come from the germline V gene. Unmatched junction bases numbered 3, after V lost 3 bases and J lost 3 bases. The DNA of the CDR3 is TGTGCCAGCAGTGATCAGGGGGCCGACTATGGCTACACCTTC. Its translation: CASSDQGADYGYTF. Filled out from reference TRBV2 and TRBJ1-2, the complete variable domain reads EPEVTQTPSHQVTQMGQEVILRCVPISNHLYFYWYRQILGQKVEFLVSFYNNEISEKSEIFDDQFSVERPDGSNFTLKIRSTKLEDSAMYFCASSDQGADYGYTFGSGTRLTVV.